The 28 T cell receptor beta chains presented below share a single source sample, sequenced in a study of molecular identifiers for immune sequencing clone quantification. TCRdb fed the PCR reads into MiXCR, producing one record per CDR3 protein. The table includes 400,000 to 600,000 distinct CDR3 sequences, around 23% detected once. The material sequenced was naive CD8+ T cells from blood, with Jurkat cell RNA spiked in. The subset was: FACS-sorted CD8+CD4-CCR7+CD45RA+ naive T cells. The receptors were sampled from a human donor in good health. Some libraries in this study had Jurkat cell RNA spiked in.

This clonotype has at least ten counts. J is TRBJ2-1 and V is TRBV7-3; 7 bases fit TRBD2. The CDR3 is 15 residues long. The germline V gene encodes CDR1 SGHTA and CDR2 FQGTGA. The J segment lost 6 bases and the V segment lost 5 bases, leaving 10 bases of the junction unmatched. The CDR3 region is CASSTSSGPLNEQFF. The CDR3 DNA sequence: TGTGCCAGCAGCACATCTAGCGGCCCCCTCAATGAGCAGTTCTTC.

This clonotype was seen repeatedly, ten times or more. The chain has TRBV27 and TRBJ2-7, with 9 bases identical to TRBD2. Germline CDR1 reads MNHEY; CDR2 reads SMNVEV (reference sequence). The CDR3 extends over 14 amino acids. Unmatched junction bases numbered 4, after V lost 3 bases and J lost 4 bases. CDR3 coding DNA: TGTGCCAGCAGTTTGGCTAGCGGGAAATACGAGCAGTACTTC. Its translation: CASSLASGKYEQYF.

There are many counts of this clonotype. The rearrangement joins TRBV6-6 to TRBJ2-2; TRBD2 aligns across 14 bases. CDR3 length equals 16 residues. Trimming removed 6 bases from V and 3 bases from J; junction bases left unmatched: 3. The V gene's germline CDR1 is MNHNY and CDR2 SVGAGI (reference sequence). For the CDR3, the DNA is TGTGCCAGCAGCCAGGGACTAGCGGGAGACACCGGGGAGCTGTTTTTT. Encoded protein: CASSQGLAGDTGELFF.

The CDR3 nucleotides are TGTGCCAGCGGCCTCTCCGGGACTAGCGGTAGGGATGAGCAGTTCTTC. Its protein product is CASGLSGTSGRDEQFF. The chain carries TRBV7-6 and TRBJ2-1; TRBD2 matches at 11 bases. There are 16 residues in the CDR3. Germline V gives CDR1 SGHVS, CDR2 FNYEAQ. Germline trimming cut 8 bases from V and 8 bases from J; bases unmatched to any gene: 14.

The V and J genes are TRBV30 and TRBJ1-2; a weak D match, TRBD1 (5 bases). CDR3 length: 15 residues. Germline V gene lookup returns CDR1 GTSNPN and CDR2 SVGIG (reference sequence). Trimming left V 4 bases short and J 1 base short, with 16 bases between. The CDR3 reads CAWMSGPNLNYGYTF. CDR3 in DNA: TGTGCCTGGATGTCGGGGCCCAACCTTAACTATGGCTACACCTTC.

The rearrangement uses TRBV7-8 and TRBJ2-1, with 7 nucleotides matching TRBD2. The CDR3 has 14 residues. Germline V gene data show CDR1 as SGHVS and CDR2 as FQNEAQ. V gave up 6 bases and J gave up 3 bases; unmatched junction bases: 5. As DNA, the CDR3 is TGTGCCAGCAGAACCGGGGGGTTCTACAATGAGCAGTTCTTC. Protein sequence: CASRTGGFYNEQFF.

In DNA form, the CDR3 reads TGTGCCAGCAGCGTCGGGACAGTGGGTTCACCCCTCCACTTT. This gives the protein CASSVGTVGSPLHF. The gene calls are TRBV11-2 and TRBJ1-6; the match to TRBD1 covers 7 bases. V gave up 5 bases and J gave up 9 bases; unmatched junction bases: 7. Germline V gives CDR1 SGHAT, CDR2 FQNNGV. There are 14 residues in the CDR3.

This clonotype was picked up many times. V and J are TRBV7-9 and TRBJ2-3, with 9 bases that match TRBD2. The CDR3 is 17 amino acids. V lost 2 bases, J lost 2 bases, and 8 bases stayed unmatched. Germline lookup yields CDR1 SEHNR and CDR2 FQNEAQ (reference sequence). CDR3 in DNA: TGTGCCAGCAGCTTATTCACTAGCGGGCGGGCCACAGATACGCAGTATTTT. Amino acid sequence: CASSLFTSGRATDTQYF.

This clonotype appeared a few times. This chain links TRBV6-2 or TRBV6-3 with TRBJ2-3, with 15 bases lining up with TRBD2. Trimming removed 6 bases from V and 0 bases from J; junction bases left unmatched: 7. From germline, CDR1 is MNHEY and CDR2 SVGEGT. This CDR3 spans 18 amino acids. The CDR3 DNA sequence: TGTGCCAGCAGACCCGGGACTAGCGGGAGGAGAAGCACAGATACGCAGTATTTT. Its protein product is CASRPGTSGRRSTDTQYF.

The table lists this clonotype with many counts. The J gene is TRBJ2-3, the V gene TRBV9; no firm D call. Germline V lookup: CDR1 SGDLS, CDR2 YYNGEE. The V end lost 0 bases, the J end lost 0 bases, and 5 bases lay between the germline ends. The CDR3 totals 14 residues. The CDR3 sequence: CASSVGGSTDTQYF. CDR3 nucleotides: TGTGCCAGCAGCGTAGGCGGAAGCACAGATACGCAGTATTTT.

In the case of this clonotype: A single base separates this from a much larger clone, so it may be a read error. V is TRBV5-3 and J is TRBJ2-3; 8 bases fit TRBD1. TRBV5-3 is sorted into the ORF group, with uncertain function. CDR3 length: 15 amino acids. Written as DNA, the CDR3 is TGTGCCAGCAGCTTGGCTAGGACAGGGCCAGGTACGCAGTATTTT. Translating it yields CASSLARTGPGTQYF.

A note on this clonotype: Mismatch with germline at one junction end may stem from a read error. This chain connects TRBV19 to TRBJ2-4, with TRBD2 matching 10 bases. The CDR3 contains 15 residues. The V gene's germline CDR1 is LNHDA and CDR2 SQIVND (reference sequence). The CDR3: CTSSILAGEENIQYF. DNA of the CDR3: TGTACCAGTAGTATTCTAGCGGGAGAAGAAAACATTCAGTACTTC.

About this clonotype: A read error may explain this, as a much larger clone is one base away. The CDR3 protein is CASSHGTSGPYEQYF. The DNA for the CDR3 is TGCGCCAGCAGCCACGGGACTAGCGGACCCTACGAGCAGTACTTC. The chain joins TRBV4-3 to TRBJ2-7, with TRBD2 matching over 11 bases. CDR1 LGHNA and CDR2 YSLEER come from the germline V gene. The CDR3 has 15 amino acids. The junction had 3 bases not matched to a gene; V was cut back by 3 bases and J by 2 bases.

Details on this clonotype: This may be a read error: a much more frequent sequence differs by one nucleotide. CDR3: CSARPLGEQGYYGHTF. In nucleotides, the CDR3 is TGCAGTGCTAGACCCCTAGGGGAACAGGGGTACTATGGCCACACCTTC. J is TRBJ1-2 and V is TRBV20-1, with 7 bases matching TRBD1. The CDR3 extends over 16 amino acids. The germline V gene encodes CDR1 DFQATT and CDR2 SNEGSKA (reference sequence).

This chain joins TRBV12-3 or TRBV12-4 and TRBJ2-7; no definite D call. Trimming took off 8 bases at V and 2 bases at J, with 10 bases between the two ends. The CDR3 loop spans 12 amino acids. The CDR3 here is CASGGEPYEQYF. The CDR3 DNA follows: TGTGCCAGCGGTGGGGAACCCTACGAGCAGTACTTC.

In its sample, this clonotype was seen a few times. The J gene is TRBJ2-3, the V gene TRBV19; D uncertain. With 5 bases removed from V and 3 bases from J, the gap between germline ends came to 9 bases. Germline loops: CDR1 LNHDA, CDR2 SQIVND (reference sequence). The CDR3 covers 13 residues. The CDR3 DNA is TGTGCCAGTAGTCCCAGACCTACAGATACGCAGTATTTT. Its translation: CASSPRPTDTQYF.

This clonotype came up many times. The chain has TRBV28 and TRBJ2-5; D possibly corresponds to TRBD1 (6 bases). Between the trimmed V and J ends, which lost 3 bases and 4 bases, there was a span of 9 bases. The germline V gene has CDR1 MDHEN and CDR2 SYDVKM. The CDR3 length is 13 residues. The CDR3 loop is CASSFSGAETQYF. DNA for the CDR3: TGTGCCAGCAGTTTCTCAGGGGCAGAGACCCAGTACTTC. Full variable domain (rest looked up from reference TRBV28 and TRBJ2-5): DVKVTQSSRYLVKRTGEKVFLECVQDMDHENMFWYRQDPGLGLRLIYFSYDVKMKEKGDIPEGYSVSREKKERFSLILESASTNQTSMYLCASSFSGAETQYFGPGTRLLVL.

With regard to this clonotype: This may come from a read error, since a much larger clone is one base off. A read error is likely, as this CDR3 ends without the conserved phenylalanine or tryptophan. The DNA is omitted, as the CDR3 cannot be located on it reliably, and the CDR3 follows TCRdb's listing. The chain has TRBV2 and TRBJ2-1; the table calls TRBD2, which could not be checked here. From its first to its last residue, the CDR3 has 16 amino acids. Germline-derived CDR1 and CDR2 are SNHLY and FYNNEI. CDR3 protein: CASTDIANLAGMSMFS.

Remarks on this clonotype: A much larger clone is a single base away; this may be a read error. The J gene is TRBJ2-7, the V gene TRBV28, with 9 bases fitting TRBD2. The V gene's germline CDR1 is MDHEN and CDR2 SYDVKM. The CDR3 sequence is 17 residues long. Here the CDR3 DNA reads TGTGCCCGCAGTCCTCCCCCCGTATTAGCGGGAGTCTACGAGCAGTACTTC. Residues: CARSPPPVLAGVYEQYF.

J is TRBJ2-7 and V is TRBV5-3, with TRBD2 matching over 10 bases. TRBV5-3 is placed among ORFs of uncertain function. This CDR3 contains 14 residues. The V segment lost 8 bases and the J segment 3 bases; nucleotides outside the gene matches: 8. The CDR3, as DNA: TGTGCCAGCAGTCGCGGGACTAGCGTCTACGAGCAGTACTTC. It specifies CASSRGTSVYEQYF.

In this sample, this clonotype turned up many times. The V call is TRBV20-1, the J call TRBJ1-1; D not certain. V lost 1 base to trimming and J lost 5 bases, with 11 bases between them. This CDR3 region has 13 residues. Germline-derived CDR1 and CDR2 are DFQATT and SNEGSKA (reference sequence). The CDR3 reads CSARAPMRTEAFF. CDR3 bases: TGCAGTGCTAGAGCCCCAATGAGGACTGAAGCTTTCTTT.

This clonotype was recorded many times. The rearrangement uses TRBV7-9 and TRBJ1-1; D ambiguous. The germline V and J ends were trimmed by 1 base and 1 base, with 7 bases remaining between them. Germline V lookup: CDR1 SEHNR, CDR2 FQNEAQ (reference sequence). This CDR3 region has 14 residues. In DNA form, the CDR3 reads TGTGCCAGCAGCTTAGTTGTAGAGAACACTGAAGCTTTCTTT. Amino acid sequence: CASSLVVENTEAFF. Using reference TRBV7-9 and TRBJ1-1 for the parts outside the CDR3, the full variable domain is DTGVSQNPRHKITKRGQNVTFRCDPISEHNRLYWYRQTLGQGPEFLTYFQNEAQLEKSRLLSDRFSAERPKGSFSTLEIQRTEQGDSAMYLCASSLVVENTEAFFGQGTRLTVV.

Ten or more counts support this clonotype. The chain joins TRBV6-2 or TRBV6-3 to TRBJ2-7, with D uncertain. The CDR3 is 15 residues long. With 2 bases removed from V and 2 bases from J, the gap between germline ends came to 13 bases. Germline-derived CDR1 and CDR2 are MNHEY and SVGEGT. The CDR3 DNA follows: TGTGCCAGCAGTTACCCCGGCCAGCTAACCTACGAGCAGTACTTC. This translates into CASSYPGQLTYEQYF.

This clonotype appeared a few times. J is TRBJ1-1 and V is TRBV6-5; tentative D call: TRBD1 (5 bases). Trimming cost V 2 bases and J 8 bases, with 9 bases left between them. Per the germline V gene, CDR1 is MNHEY and CDR2 is SVGAGI. The CDR3 extends over 12 amino acids. DNA of the CDR3: TGTGCCAGCAGTTACGGTGGGGCCGAAGCTTTCTTT. Amino acids: CASSYGGAEAFF.

This clonotype was seen many times. The chain joins TRBV29-1 to TRBJ1-2, with no clear D. CDR1 and CDR2 from the germline V gene are SQVTM and ANQGSEA. Trimming stripped 4 bases from V and 8 bases from J, with 8 bases between. The CDR3 is 10 residues long. The CDR3 DNA reads as TGCAGCGTTGTCGAGCAGGGCTACACCTTC. It yields the protein CSVVEQGYTF.

This clonotype showed up many times. As DNA, the CDR3 is TGTGCCAGCAGCTTAAAGGATCGGGCAGTCTACGAGCAGTACTTC. Translated: CASSLKDRAVYEQYF. This chain uses TRBV7-9 with TRBJ2-7; no definite D call. The CDR3 has 15 residues. In germline, CDR1 is SEHNR, CDR2 FQNEAQ (reference sequence). V was cut by 2 bases and J by 3 bases, with 14 bases left in between.

As regards this clonotype: This may be a read error, as it is one base from a much larger clone. The CDR3 does not end in the conserved phenylalanine or tryptophan, so this is likely a read error. This rearrangement joins TRBV7-8 to TRBJ2-3, with 8 bases lining up with TRBD1. The length of the CDR3 is 16 residues. J was trimmed by 0 bases and V by 3 bases; bases with no gene match: 5. CDR1 is SGHVS, CDR2 FQNEAQ, per germline. The CDR3 loop reads CASSFFRGQSTDTQYL. CDR3 DNA sequence: TGTGCCAGCAGCTTCTTCAGGGGGCAGAGCACAGATACGCAGTATCTT.

The sample holds a few counts of this clonotype. The chain couples TRBV6-2 or TRBV6-3 to TRBJ2-7, with TRBD1 identical over 9 bases. V lost 7 bases and J lost 5; bases outside the gene matches: 6. CDR1 and CDR2 (germline): MNHEY, SVGEGT. The CDR3 is 13 amino acids. The CDR3: CASNPDRGNEQYF. DNA for the CDR3: TGTGCCAGCAACCCGGACAGGGGAAACGAGCAGTACTTC.